This TCR beta chain was recovered during a study of T cells in localized non-small cell lung cancer. Only in-frame clones appear in the TCRdb table, and some are missing; sequencing was by immunoSEQ multiplex PCR. The repertoire holds approximately 30,000 clones, with 70% to 90% as singletons. The germline CDR1 and CDR2 sequences are SGHNT and YYREEE (reference sequence). Trimming removed 3 bases from V and 8 bases from J; junction bases left unmatched: 1. The CDR3 runs to 11 residues. The clonotype comes from a woman aged 18 to 55 with stage I lung adenocarcinoma. This specimen was peripheral blood, taken before any cancer treatment. The V call is TRBV5-4, the J call TRBJ1-1, with 7 nucleotides matching TRBD1. As DNA, the CDR3 is TGTGCCAGCAGCTCACAGGGGGAAGCTTTCTTT. This codes for CASSSQGEAFF.